This TCR beta chain comes out of a study of molecular identifiers for immune sequencing clone quantification. Regarding the study as a whole: Effector cells had over 97% of their molecules in clones above 20 RNA copies, while naive cells had under 1%.

With respect to this clonotype: Its antigen is as yet unknown.

TCRdb passed the PCR reads through MiXCR, listing each CDR3 protein once. The table lists approximately 500,000 distinct CDR3 sequences, 25% of them singletons. Libraries of naive CD8 T cells were made from 20,000 to 1,000,000 sorted cells. They used 10%, 30% or 50% RNA. Naive CD8 T cells underwent sorting with the CD8+CD4-CCR7+CD45RA+ definition. Germline assignment: CDR1 LGHNA and CDR2 YNFKEQ. V lost 0 bases to trimming and J lost 3 bases, with 9 bases between them. The CDR3 runs 14 residues. The material sequenced was naive CD8+ T cells from blood, with Jurkat cell RNA spiked in. Subset defined: FACS-sorted CD8+CD4-CCR7+CD45RA+ naive T cells. The rearrangement links TRBV4-2 to TRBJ2-7; D is unclear. This TCR was sampled from a human donor in good health. Some libraries in this study had Jurkat cell RNA spiked in. The CDR3 is CASSQEFGFYEQYF. The CDR3 DNA follows: TGTGCCAGCAGCCAAGAATTTGGGTTCTACGAGCAGTACTTC.